This is a list of T cell receptor beta chains from one sample in a study of cytomegalovirus exposure and HLA in healthy donors. Here immunoSEQ multiplex PCR was the method, and the copy in TCRdb shows in-frame clones only, minus some. The sample carries about 300,000 clones, around nine tenths recorded once. Sequencing was carried out using PBMCs. These receptors were obtained from a woman aged 18-29 years in good health and CMV-seronegative. Each CDR3 is given with its conserved first and last residue. The order of the fields is CDR3 length, clone size, V gene, J gene, D gene, CDR3 DNA, CDR3 protein. The D gene is left open where the match is weak. A clone size is listed for some rows: how often the clone was seen (once, few, many), or a class if it is expanded.

length: 13
size: .
V: TRBV27
J: TRBJ2-2
D: TRBD1
DNA: TGTGCCAGCAGTACGACAGGGGCCGGGGAGCTGTTTTTT
CDR3: CASSTTGAGELFF

length: 15
size: .
V: TRBV15
J: TRBJ2-5
D: .
DNA: TGTGCCACCAGCAGACCTCCCCCCAGGGTGGAGACCCAGTACTTC
CDR3: CATSRPPPRVETQYF

length: 20
size: .
V: TRBV9
J: TRBJ2-7
D: TRBD1
DNA: TGTGCCAGCAGCCGTAGTTCTTCCCCAAACGACAGGGGGTACTCCTACGAGCAGTACTTC
CDR3: CASSRSSSPNDRGYSYEQYF

length: 14
size: .
V: TRBV7-2
J: TRBJ1-1
D: TRBD1
DNA: TGTGCCAGCAGCTATGCCGGGACAGGGGACGTAGCTTTCTTT
CDR3: CASSYAGTGDVAFF

length: 15
size: once
V: TRBV5-1
J: TRBJ2-1
D: TRBD1
DNA: TGCGCCAGCAGCTTGGAGGACAGGGTGCGCAATGAGCAGTTCTTC
CDR3: CASSLEDRVRNEQFF

length: 15
size: .
V: TRBV14
J: TRBJ1-2
D: TRBD1
DNA: TGTGCCAGCAGCCAAGATCGTCCCGGGACAGGGGGCTACACCTTC
CDR3: CASSQDRPGTGGYTF

length: 14
size: once
V: TRBV19
J: TRBJ1-6
D: TRBD1
DNA: TGTGCCAGTAAGGGGTGGGACAGAAATTCACCCCTCCACTTT
CDR3: CASKGWDRNSPLHF

length: 16
size: .
V: TRBV4-2
J: TRBJ2-3
D: .
DNA: TGTGCCAGCAGCCAAGATAGGAGAGGTACCACAGATACGCAGTATTTT
CDR3: CASSQDRRGTTDTQYF

length: 13
size: .
V: TRBV18
J: TRBJ1-2
D: TRBD1
DNA: TGTGCCAGCTCACCAGACAGGGTCGGTGGCTACACCTTC
CDR3: CASSPDRVGGYTF

length: 14
size: .
V: TRBV6-1
J: TRBJ1-1
D: .
DNA: TGTGCCAGCAGACTAACCGGACAGTACACTGAAGCTTTCTTT
CDR3: CASRLTGQYTEAFF

length: 12
size: .
V: TRBV10-3
J: TRBJ2-7
D: TRBD1
DNA: TGTGCCATGGGACAGGGGAGAGACGAGCAGTACTTC
CDR3: CAMGQGRDEQYF

length: 15
size: .
V: TRBV5-1
J: TRBJ2-2
D: TRBD2
DNA: TGCGCCAGCAGCTTGGATGTGGGAGGGGCCGGGGAGCTGTTTTTT
CDR3: CASSLDVGGAGELFF

length: 14
size: .
V: TRBV5-1
J: TRBJ1-2
D: .
DNA: TGCGCCAGCAGCTCCTATGACGCGGGTTATGGCTACACCTTC
CDR3: CASSSYDAGYGYTF